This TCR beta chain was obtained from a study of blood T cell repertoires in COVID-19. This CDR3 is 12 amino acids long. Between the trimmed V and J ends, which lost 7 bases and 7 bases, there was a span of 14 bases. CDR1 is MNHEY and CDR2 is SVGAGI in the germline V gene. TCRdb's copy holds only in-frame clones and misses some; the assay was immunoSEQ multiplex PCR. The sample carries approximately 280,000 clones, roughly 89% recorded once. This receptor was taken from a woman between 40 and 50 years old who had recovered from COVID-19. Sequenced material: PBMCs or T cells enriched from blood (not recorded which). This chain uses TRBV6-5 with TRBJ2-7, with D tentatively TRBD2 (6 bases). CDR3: CASKEGRWEQYF. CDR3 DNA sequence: TGTGCCAGCAAGGAGGGGAGATGGGAGCAGTACTTC.